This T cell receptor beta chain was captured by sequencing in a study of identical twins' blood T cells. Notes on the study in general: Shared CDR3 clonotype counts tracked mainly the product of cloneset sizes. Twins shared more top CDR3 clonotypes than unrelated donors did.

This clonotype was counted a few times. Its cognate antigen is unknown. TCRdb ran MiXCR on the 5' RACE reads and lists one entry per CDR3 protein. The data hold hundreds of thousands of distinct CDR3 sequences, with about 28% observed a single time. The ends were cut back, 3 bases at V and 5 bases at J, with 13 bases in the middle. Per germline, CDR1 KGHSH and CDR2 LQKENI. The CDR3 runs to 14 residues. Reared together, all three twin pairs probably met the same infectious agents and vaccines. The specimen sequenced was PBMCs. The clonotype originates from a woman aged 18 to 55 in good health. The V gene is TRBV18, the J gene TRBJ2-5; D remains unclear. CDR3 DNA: TGTGCCAGCTCACCCCAACATACAGATGAGACCCAGTACTTC. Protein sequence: CASSPQHTDETQYF.